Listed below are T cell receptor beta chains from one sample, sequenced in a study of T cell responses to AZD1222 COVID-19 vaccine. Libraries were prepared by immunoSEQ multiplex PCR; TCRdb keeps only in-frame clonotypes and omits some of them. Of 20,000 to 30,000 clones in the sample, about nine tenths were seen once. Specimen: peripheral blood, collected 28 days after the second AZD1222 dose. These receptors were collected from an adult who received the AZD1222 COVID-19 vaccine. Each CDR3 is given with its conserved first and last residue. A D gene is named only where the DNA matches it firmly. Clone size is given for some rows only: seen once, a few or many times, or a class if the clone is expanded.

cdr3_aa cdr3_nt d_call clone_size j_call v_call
CASSLFRDRGRGYTF TGCGCCAGCAGCTTGTTCCGGGACAGGGGGCGCGGCTACACCTTC TRBD1 . TRBJ1-2 TRBV5-1
CASSWVSWGAEQFF TGTGCCAGCAGTTGGGTGTCATGGGGGGCCGAGCAGTTCTTC . . TRBJ2-1 TRBV6-4
CASSLPGQSTAF TGTGCCAGCAGTTTACCGGGACAGAGTACAGCCTTC TRBD1 . TRBJ1-2 TRBV12-3/TRBV12-4
CASSQEGTAPLEAFF TGCGCCAGCAGCCAAGAAGGGACAGCGCCCCTGGAAGCTTTCTTT TRBD1 . TRBJ1-1 TRBV4-1
CASSQDRDTEAFF TGCGCCAGCAGCCAAGATAGAGACACTGAAGCTTTCTTT . . TRBJ1-1 TRBV4-3
CASSQGQGWSFGEQFF TGTGCCAGCAGCCAGGGACAGGGGTGGTCCTTTGGTGAGCAGTTCTTC TRBD1 . TRBJ2-1 TRBV14
CASSPTGAGGKLFF TGCGCCAGCAGTCCCACGGGGGCGGGTGGAAAACTGTTTTTT . . TRBJ1-4 TRBV5-1
CASSSYTDQPQHF TGTGCCAGCAGCTCATACACAGATCAGCCCCAGCATTTT . . TRBJ1-5 TRBV5-5
CASSASTGMGDTQYF TGTGCCAGCAGCGCTTCTACAGGGATGGGAGATACGCAGTATTTT . once TRBJ2-3 TRBV7-9
CASSVATNTEAFF TGTGCCAGCAGCGTAGCAACGAACACTGAAGCTTTCTTT . . TRBJ1-1 TRBV9
CSASPGTRDSPLHF TGCAGTGCTAGTCCAGGGACTCGGGATTCACCCCTCCACTTT . once TRBJ1-6 TRBV20-1
CASSQLLDSGNTIYF TGTGCCAGCAGCCAACTCTTAGACTCTGGAAACACCATATATTTT . once TRBJ1-3 TRBV3-1/TRBV3-2
CASSKGLAGGLSTDTQYF TGTGCCAGTAGTAAAGGACTAGCGGGGGGTCTTAGCACAGATACGCAGTATTTT TRBD2 . TRBJ2-3 TRBV19
CASSIRQGTGNTIYF TGTGCCAGCAGCATAAGACAGGGAACTGGAAACACCATATATTTT TRBD1 . TRBJ1-3 TRBV7-2
CASSPRGTSGVGKEQFF TGTGCCAGCAGCCCGAGGGGGACTAGCGGGGTCGGGAAAGAGCAGTTCTTC TRBD2 . TRBJ2-1 TRBV7-2
CASSAGPYEQYF TGTGCCAGCAGTGCTGGTCCCTACGAGCAGTACTTC . . TRBJ2-7 TRBV2
CASSHLLGVGYTF TGTGCCAGCAGCCATCTACTGGGAGTTGGCTACACCTTC . . TRBJ1-2 TRBV3-1/TRBV3-2
CASSLADQGAGELFF TGCGCCAGCAGCTTGGCCGACCAGGGGGCCGGGGAGCTGTTTTTT TRBD1 . TRBJ2-2 TRBV5-1
CASSLGRQGINYGYTF TGTGCCAGCAGCTTAGGCCGACAGGGGATTAACTATGGCTACACCTTC TRBD1 . TRBJ1-2 TRBV11-2
CASSIPFGTDPSF TGTGCCAGTAGTATCCCTTTCGGGACAGACCCCTCCTTT TRBD1 . TRBJ1-1 TRBV19
CASSPNRGPYEQYF TGCGCCAGCAGCCCCAACAGGGGTCCCTACGAGCAGTACTTC TRBD1 . TRBJ2-7 TRBV4-3
CASSPGTGGYEQYF TGTGCCAGCTCACCCGGGACAGGGGGCTACGAGCAGTACTTC TRBD1 . TRBJ2-7 TRBV18
CARTGTGGNQPQHF TGTGCCAGGACCGGGACAGGGGGCAATCAGCCCCAGCATTTT TRBD1 . TRBJ1-5 TRBV28
CASSQQDSRQPQHF TGTGCCAGCAGCCAGCAGGATTCGCGACAGCCCCAGCATTTT . . TRBJ1-5 TRBV3-1/TRBV3-2
CASRAGQFNQPQHF TGTGCCAGCAGGGCCGGACAGTTCAATCAGCCCCAGCATTTT . . TRBJ1-5 TRBV2
CASTSSGSIIVGNEQFF TGTGCCAGCACCTCTTCAGGGAGTATCATCGTGGGCAATGAGCAGTTCTTC . . TRBJ2-1 TRBV28
CASRPTWNTEAFF TGTGCCAGTAGGCCGACATGGAACACTGAAGCTTTCTTT . . TRBJ1-1 TRBV19
CASSREGSYNEQFF TGCGCCAGCAGTCGGGAGGGATCCTACAATGAGCAGTTCTTC TRBD2 . TRBJ2-1 TRBV23-1
CASSLEANYGYTF TGCGCCAGCAGCCTTGAAGCTAACTATGGCTACACCTTC . once TRBJ1-2 TRBV5-1
CASNVWDRGINEQFF TGTGCCAGCAATGTATGGGACAGGGGGATAAATGAGCAGTTCTTC TRBD1 . TRBJ2-1 TRBV28
CASSQHAGGNTIYF TGTGCCAGCAGCCAGCATGCGGGAGGAAACACCATATATTTT . . TRBJ1-3 TRBV14
CASTLTGNTEAFF TGTGCCAGCACCCTGACAGGTAACACTGAAGCTTTCTTT . . TRBJ1-1 TRBV12-3/TRBV12-4
CATSEDGLSYGYTF TGTGCCACCAGTGAGGATGGGCTTTCGTATGGCTACACCTTC . . TRBJ1-2 TRBV24-1
CASSQTSGGPDEQYF TGTGCCAGCAGCCAGACTAGCGGGGGGCCCGACGAGCAGTACTTC TRBD2 . TRBJ2-7 TRBV7-9
CASSVEPGSYEQYF TGTGCCAGCAGCGTAGAACCCGGGTCCTACGAGCAGTACTTC . . TRBJ2-7 TRBV9
CASSLAFGPQYF TGTGCCAGCAGCTTAGCCTTCGGACCGCAGTACTTC . . TRBJ2-7 TRBV7-9
CASSGNFRYGYTF TGTGCCAGCAGTGGTAATTTTCGCTATGGCTACACCTTC . . TRBJ1-2 TRBV2
CASRSQQGRGQPQHF TGTGCCAGTAGAAGTCAACAGGGGAGGGGCCAGCCCCAGCATTTT TRBD1 . TRBJ1-5 TRBV19
CASSLGDRGVSYEQYF TGTGCCAGCAGCCTCGGGGACAGGGGAGTATCCTACGAGCAGTACTTC TRBD1 . TRBJ2-7 TRBV4-2
CASQRIGGDTQYF TGTGCCAGTCAGAGGATAGGGGGAGATACGCAGTATTTT . . TRBJ2-3 TRBV9
CASSGDANREQYF TGTGCCAGCAGCGGGGACGCAAACCGGGAGCAGTACTTC . . TRBJ2-7 TRBV25-1
CASSRVPGLGYTF TGTGCCAGCAGCAGGGTTCCTGGTCTCGGCTACACCTTC . . TRBJ1-2 TRBV14
CASRERVYNEQFF TGTGCCAGCAGAGAAAGGGTGTACAATGAGCAGTTCTTC . . TRBJ2-1 TRBV5-8
CASTQTGRVNTEAFF TGTGCCAGCACCCAGACAGGGAGAGTGAACACTGAAGCTTTCTTT TRBD1 . TRBJ1-1 TRBV6-5
CASRNGPGELFF TGTGCCAGTAGGAACGGGCCCGGGGAGCTGTTTTTT . . TRBJ2-2 TRBV19
CASSNRQGARDYGYTF TGTGCCAGCAGCAACCGACAGGGGGCTCGGGACTATGGCTACACCTTC TRBD1 . TRBJ1-2 TRBV7-9
CASSFSPVGSGNTIYF TGTGCCAGCAGCTTTTCCCCGGTCGGCTCTGGAAACACCATATATTTT . once TRBJ1-3 TRBV7-8
CASSESAATNEKLFF TGTGCCAGCAGTGAGTCTGCTGCAACTAATGAAAAACTGTTTTTT . . TRBJ1-4 TRBV6-1
CASSGLREGTEAFF TGTGCCAGCTCGGGACTCAGGGAGGGCACTGAAGCTTTCTTT . . TRBJ1-1 TRBV5-8
CASTGQGSTDTQYF TGTGCCAGCACGGGACAGGGAAGCACAGATACGCAGTATTTT TRBD1 . TRBJ2-3 TRBV28
CASSRLRGTEAFF TGTGCCAGCAGTCGTTTGAGAGGGACTGAAGCTTTCTTT . . TRBJ1-1 TRBV6-4
CASSQGLNTGELFF TGTGCCAGCAGCCAAGGACTAAACACCGGGGAGCTGTTTTTT . . TRBJ2-2 TRBV14
CAISVVGGISSTDTQYF TGTGCCATCAGTGTGGTGGGGGGGATTTCTAGCACAGATACGCAGTATTTT TRBD2 . TRBJ2-3 TRBV10-3